These T cell receptor beta chains were read from a single sample in a study of cytomegalovirus exposure and HLA in healthy donors. Sequenced by immunoSEQ multiplex PCR; TCRdb stores in-frame clones only, minus some. Of some 150,000 clones in the sample, 70% to 90% were seen once. The sequenced material came from PBMCs. The receptors shown here come from a middle-aged woman in good health and CMV-seropositive. CDR3s include the opening cysteine and the closing phenylalanine or tryptophan. D genes are given only for firm matches. Clone size is not always given. Where it is, it says once, few, many or a class for expanded clones.

V	size	J	D	DNA	CDR3
TRBV5-6	-	TRBJ2-3	-	TGTGCCAGCAGCCTGTCCGGGGGAGGCACAGATACGCAGTATTTT	CASSLSGGGTDTQYF
TRBV2	-	TRBJ2-7	-	TGTGCCAGCAGTAGGCAGGACTCCTACGAGCAGTACTTC	CASSRQDSYEQYF
TRBV5-1	once	TRBJ2-2	-	TGCGCCAGCAGCGTTTTGACTGCGAACACCGGGGAGCTGTTTTTT	CASSVLTANTGELFF
TRBV7-9	-	TRBJ2-3	-	TGTGCCAGCAGCGGCTGGCGAGCTGGGGCCCCAGATACGCAGTATTTT	CASSGWRAGAPDTQYF
TRBV7-2	-	TRBJ2-5	-	TGTGCCAGCAGCTTATTTGCGAAAGAGACCCAGTACTTC	CASSLFAKETQYF
TRBV6-1	medium-sized	TRBJ1-1	-	TGTGCCAGCCTGGGGGGGGTTGCGATCACCACTGAAGCTTTCTTT	CASLGGVAITTEAFF
TRBV5-1	-	TRBJ2-1	TRBD2	TGCGCCAGCAGCTTGGTCGGCGGGAGCTCCTACAATGAGCAGTTCTTC	CASSLVGGSSYNEQFF
TRBV12-2	-	TRBJ1-2	-	TGTGCAAGTCGCTTTATCTACAGGGTAGATGGCTACACCTTC	CASRFIYRVDGYTF
TRBV10-3	-	TRBJ1-2	-	TGTGCCATCAGTGACCCCGACTATGGCTACACCTTC	CAISDPDYGYTF
TRBV7-9	-	TRBJ2-5	TRBD1	TGTGCCAGCAGCACAGAGACAGGGGCGCAAGAGACCCAGTACTTC	CASSTETGAQETQYF
TRBV7-9	-	TRBJ2-1	TRBD2	TGTGCCAGCAGCTTAGCCAGAGCGGGAGGGGCGGCTGAGCAGTTCTTC	CASSLARAGGAAEQFF
TRBV19	-	TRBJ2-1	TRBD2	TGTGCCAGTAGTAACGGCGGGAGGCAGGGCAATGAGCAGTTCTTC	CASSNGGRQGNEQFF
TRBV5-4	-	TRBJ2-3	-	TGTGCCAGCAGCTTGACAGGAGTTAGCACAGATACGCAGTATTTT	CASSLTGVSTDTQYF
TRBV7-8	-	TRBJ1-5	-	TGTGCCAGCAGCTTAGGGGTCAGGGGCCAGCCCCAGCATTTT	CASSLGVRGQPQHF
TRBV29-1	-	TRBJ2-1	TRBD2	TGCAGCGTCAGGTGGCGCGGGAGGGACAATGAGCAGTTCTTC	CSVRWRGRDNEQFF
TRBV5-1	-	TRBJ1-4	-	TGCGCCAGCAGCTTGGGTGGCGGAGGTGAAAAACTGTTTTTT	CASSLGGGGEKLFF
TRBV19	-	TRBJ1-5	-	TGTGCCAGTCGTTTCGCCGGTTACAATCAGCCCCAGCATTTT	CASRFAGYNQPQHF
TRBV2	-	TRBJ1-2	TRBD1	TGTGCCAGCAGGGGGGACAGTCTGATGGAAAAAGGCTACACCTTC	CASRGDSLMEKGYTF
TRBV11-2	-	TRBJ2-2	-	TGTGCCAGCAGCTTAGAACTTCCCCCCACCGGGGAGCTGTTTTTT	CASSLELPPTGELFF
TRBV12-5	-	TRBJ1-1	-	TGTGCTAGTGGTTTGGCAGCTGGTGTCGGGGTGAACACTGAAGCTTTCTTT	CASGLAAGVGVNTEAFF
TRBV4-2	-	TRBJ2-7	TRBD1	TGTGCCAGCAGCTCTTTTTCGGGACAGGGGGCTTACGAGCAGTACTTC	CASSSFSGQGAYEQYF
TRBV7-2	few	TRBJ1-4	-	TGTGCCAGCAGCTTACACGGTAGAAATAATGAAAAACTGTTTTTT	CASSLHGRNNEKLFF
TRBV5-8	once	TRBJ2-1	TRBD2	TGTGCCAGCAGCTTGGGACTAGCGGGAGAGGGGGTTGAGGAGCAGTTCTTC	CASSLGLAGEGVEEQFF
TRBV25-1	once	TRBJ2-5	TRBD2	TGTGCCAGCAGTGAAGGGAGCGGGAGAATCCAAGAGACCCAGTACTTC	CASSEGSGRIQETQYF
TRBV6-1	-	TRBJ2-7	TRBD1	TGTGCCAGCAGGGACAGGTCCGAGCAGTACTTC	CASRDRSEQYF
TRBV2	-	TRBJ1-1	-	TGTGCCAGCAGTGAAACTGGACACCAGAACACTGAAGCTTTCTTT	CASSETGHQNTEAFF
TRBV10-2	few	TRBJ2-1	TRBD1	TGCGCCATGGGACAGGGAGGGGATGAGCAGTTCTTC	CAMGQGGDEQFF
TRBV28	few	TRBJ1-5	TRBD1	TGTGCCAGCAGTTCAACAGGGGTAAACAATCAGCCCCAGCATTTT	CASSSTGVNNQPQHF
TRBV11-2	-	TRBJ2-3	-	TGTGCCAGCAGCTTATTCGGAGGGGGCACAGATACGCAGTATTTT	CASSLFGGGTDTQYF
TRBV5-4	-	TRBJ1-1	-	TGTCTCTCGGGGATACGGAACACTGAAGCTTTCTTT	CLSGIRNTEAFF
TRBV7-9	few	TRBJ1-3	TRBD1	TGTGCCAGCAGCACCTGGACAGGGCTTGGAAACACCATATATTTT	CASSTWTGLGNTIYF
TRBV5-1	-	TRBJ2-7	-	TGCGCCAGCAGCTTGCAACTCGGGACACACAGCTACGAGCAGTACTTC	CASSLQLGTHSYEQYF
TRBV7-6	-	TRBJ1-1	-	TGTGCCAGCAGCTCTAGTTTACTCCGGGGGGGCACTGAAGCTTTCTTT	CASSSSLLRGGTEAFF
TRBV28	-	TRBJ2-1	TRBD1	TGTGCCAGCAGGACAGGGGGTACTCTCTCCTACAATGAGCAGTTCTTC	CASRTGGTLSYNEQFF
TRBV5-6	-	TRBJ2-2	-	TGTGCCAGCAGCTTGAGCTCAGGGGTTTTTGGCACCGGGGAGCTGTTTTTT	CASSLSSGVFGTGELFF
TRBV9	few	TRBJ2-2	-	TGTGCCAGCAGCGCCCGAGTGGGAGAGGCTTCCGGGGAGCTGTTTTTT	CASSARVGEASGELFF
TRBV28	once	TRBJ1-1	TRBD1	TGTGCCAGCAGTTGGAACAGGGGGTTGGTGAACACTGAAGCTTTCTTT	CASSWNRGLVNTEAFF
TRBV7-2	-	TRBJ2-3	TRBD2	TGTGCCAGCAGCCTTAGCGGGGCGAACACAGATACGCAGTATTTT	CASSLSGANTDTQYF
TRBV5-1	-	TRBJ1-4	-	TGCGCCAGCAGCTTGGCCGTGACCAACGGGGATGAAAAACTGTTTTTT	CASSLAVTNGDEKLFF
TRBV28	-	TRBJ1-5	-	TGTGCCAGCGCGGGGAGACTTCCCAATCAGCCCCAGCATTTT	CASAGRLPNQPQHF
TRBV5-1	once	TRBJ2-1	-	TGCGCCAGCAGCTTGGCGGGAACATATGGCAATGAGCAGTTCTTC	CASSLAGTYGNEQFF